What follows are 2 T cell receptor beta chains derived from one specimen sequenced in a study of T cell clonality in common variable immunodeficiency. The assay was immunoSEQ multiplex PCR, and TCRdb's table has in-frame clones only and misses some. Observed in the sample are fewer than 65,000 clones, none of them singletons. Sequencing used peripheral blood mononuclear cells. Receptors originate from a person aged 18 to 70 in good health.

This clone occurred many times. The CDR3 extends 3 residues past the end of the read, so its final part is completed from the germline J gene. The chain combines TRBV18 with TRBJ2-1; the match to TRBD2 covers 7 bases. The CDR3 loop spans 14 amino acids. Trimming removed 8 bases from V and 1 base from J; junction bases left unmatched: 5. The germline V gene encodes CDR1 KGHSH and CDR2 LQKENI. CDR3 DNA (partial): TGTGCCAGCCTCAGCGGGATGTCCTACAATGAG. As protein: CASLSGMSYNE. The CDR3 as a whole reads CASLSGMSYNEQFF. Full variable domain (missing parts from reference TRBV18 and TRBJ2-1): NAGVMQNPRHLVRRRGQEARLRCSPMKGHSHVYWYRQLPEEGLKFMVYLQKENIIDESGMPKERFSAEFPKEGPSILRIQQVVRGDSAAYFCASLSGMSYNEQFFGPGTRLTVL.

This clone was observed many times. The CDR3 end falls 3 residues outside the read, so it is completed with the germline J gene. V is TRBV20-1 and J is TRBJ1-5, with 7 bases aligning to TRBD1. The CDR3 totals 17 residues. CDR1 is DFQATT, CDR2 SNEGSKA, per germline (reference sequence). V shed 6 bases, J shed 2 bases, and the junction held 16 bases outside the gene matches. The CDR3 spells CSASRSHTGAGNQPQHF. CDR3 bases read: TGCAGTGCCTCCCGATCCCATACAGGGGCCGGCAATCAGCCC.